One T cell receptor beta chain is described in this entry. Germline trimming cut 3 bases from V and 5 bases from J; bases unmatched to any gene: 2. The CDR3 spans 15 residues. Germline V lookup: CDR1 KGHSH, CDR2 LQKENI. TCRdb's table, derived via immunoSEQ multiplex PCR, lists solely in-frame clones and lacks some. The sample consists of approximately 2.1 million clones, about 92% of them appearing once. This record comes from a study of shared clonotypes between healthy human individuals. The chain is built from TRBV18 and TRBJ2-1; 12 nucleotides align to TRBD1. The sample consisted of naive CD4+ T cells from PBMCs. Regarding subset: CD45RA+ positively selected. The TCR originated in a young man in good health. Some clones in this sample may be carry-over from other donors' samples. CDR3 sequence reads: CASSPGTGGHNEQFF. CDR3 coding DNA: TGTGCCAGCTCACCCGGGACAGGGGGCCACAATGAGCAGTTCTTC.